Below, one TCR beta chain is given with its context. It lacks a known antigen. Per-base qualities were not stored, and no clone one base away is much larger. The protocol used for the library was the immunoSEQ multiplex PCR assay. For the multiplex PCR, a mixture combining 60 forward primers for TCR Vbeta segments and 13 reverse primers for TCR Jbeta segments was used. A multiplex PCR assay on genomic DNA amplified the CDR3 region of rearranged TCR beta genes. Amplified TCR beta libraries were sequenced as 87-base-pair reads on the Illumina HiSeq System. Concerning the study's data processing: In a later analysis, about 80 million unique TCR beta chains were counted across the 666 repertoires, and about 10 million of these chains were shared by at least two donors. Raw reads were error-corrected and collapsed into unique sequences by a nearest-neighbor algorithm in which closely related sequences were merged to remove PCR and sequencing errors. CDR3 sequences were aligned to IMGT reference sequences to assign V, D and J gene segments. For a sequence to be retained, a match of at least six nucleotides to both a V gene segment and a J gene segment was required. A rearrangement was called productive if the CDR3 had no stop codons and remained in frame with V and J, and every other rearrangement was called non-productive. Following IMGT convention, CDR3 was defined as the stretch from the second conserved V-encoded cysteine to the conserved J-encoded phenylalanine. The earlier analysis of about 500 of the donors excluded sequences that lacked an unambiguous match to a single V gene segment. An earlier analysis of almost 600 of the donors classified V segments as functional when productive rearrangements were above 56.7% and as segregating when the standard deviation between donors was above 5%. To diagnose cytomegalovirus status from the catalog of TCR beta chain sequences, a statistical classification framework was built. In a later analysis, TCR nucleotide sequences were compared against IMGT/GENE-DB human TR gene sequences so that V and J genes could be assigned. The TCRdist pipeline was used in a later analysis to assign CDR3 sequences and most-parsimonious VDJ recombination scenarios. In a later analysis, every TCR beta chain was defined by the combination of its CDR3 amino acid sequence and its V-gene family, and reads without a unique V-gene family were dropped. As a way to deal with suspected cross-contamination and a sequencing artifact, a later analysis dropped hundreds of nucleotide sequences that were highly shared and had low generation probability. For each public chain, a later analysis derived a clonal expansion index from normalized ranks of inferred template counts within each repertoire. In a later analysis, generation probabilities were computed using a VDJ recombination model fitted to out-of-frame rearrangements, and the results were checked against IGoR. In a later analysis, TCR-TCR, TCR-HLA and TCR-CMV co-occurrence was scored with hypergeometric tests, and a repertoire-size bias correction was applied to TCR pairs. False discovery rates were estimated in a later analysis by permuting HLA or CMV assignments 20 times. A later analysis grouped co-occurring TCRs with DBSCAN, adding TCRdist sequence similarity when clustering within HLA-allele-positive subsets. Co-occurrence clustering excluded repertoires with fewer than 30,000 or more than 120,000 public chains, plus five with anomalous nucleotide sharing. Entries here come from immuneACCESS through TCRdb and include only in-frame sequences with V and J called. Some clones fail to appear in such tables; in the studies checked, an unresolved V gene covers under half of the shortfall, and the cause of the remainder is unknown. V, J and clone size reflect that table, while D and trimming were determined from the DNA. The sample records about 190,000 clones, roughly 80% of which are singletons. In total, the top ten clones hold about 0.26% of the sample.

The cohort comprised fewer than 700 healthy bone marrow donors. At the time of sampling, all cohort members were nominally healthy, though unrecorded immune exposures were likely present. The donor tested CMV seronegative, placing the donor among the 350 or so seronegative members of the cohort. A peripheral blood sample was collected from each donor, and TCR beta sequencing was performed on peripheral blood mononuclear cells. The Qiagen DNeasy Blood Extraction Kit was used to extract genomic DNA from the blood cell samples. The CDR1 and CDR2 encoded by the germline V gene (reference sequence) are LNHDA and SQIVND. Here V drops 8 bases and J drops 5 bases, and the junction holds 15 bases not matched to any gene. The CDR3 starts with the cysteine, ends with the phenylalanine, and has 15 residues. The retained sequence is limited to the CDR3, 45 bases, with the frame set at the first base. The data were obtained in a study of cytomegalovirus exposure and HLA in healthy donors (dated 2017 in TCRdb). Some background on the complete study: An earlier analysis of roughly 610 of the donors reported 276 Gb of sequence data and 117 million unique TCR beta sequences obtained from approximately 180 million T cells. Approximately 310 gigabases of sequencing data and 75 million to 85 million unique TCR sequences made up an early release that covered 500 to 700 HLA-typed donors. Among the approximately 420 genotyped donors, approximately 82% belonged to the genetic ancestry cluster associated with self-reported Caucasian donors. The study aimed to test whether signatures of past pathogen exposure could be identified by cataloging public T cell receptors. The study profiled the T cell repertoires of fewer than 850 subjects by immunosequencing and related them to cytomegalovirus serostatus. Along with the approximately 700-subject first cohort, a separate validation cohort of around 110 different subjects was used. To predict cytomegalovirus infection status, the study brought together high-throughput TCR immunosequencing, statistical association of individual TCRs with disease status, and machine learning. A later analysis re-analyzed previously published TCR beta repertoires from roughly 630 donors and added high-resolution HLA genotyping to study TCR occurrence patterns. The later analysis used no new phenotypic data to find candidate immune exposures, relying instead on TCR beta sequences and their occurrence across donors. An earlier analysis of around 580 of the donors used high-throughput TCR beta sequencing to judge whether each TCR beta V gene segment behaved as functional or pseudogenic. Donor age, sex, ethnicity and CMV serostatus were collected together with the repertoire data. A later genetic analysis took genome-wide SNP genotypes for about three fifths of the roughly 700 donors and used that subset as a discovery cohort. All discovery cohort repertoires had been generated on a single sequencing platform. HLA typing included class I and class II loci at four-digit resolution. Typing coverage differed by locus: A, B, C, DRB1 and DQB1 were typed in about 629-640 donors, DQA1 in about 500, DPA1 in 606, and DPB1 in approximately 450. Four or five DR-DQ haplotypes were handled as single units for association and clustering because linkage in the cohort was strong. On average, over 200,000 unique TCR beta nucleotide sequences were sequenced per donor among 350 to 400 genotyped donors of the cohort, with roughly 20% of those sequences being non-productive.

The paper's findings and limits, for the study overall: Correlated functional status among segregating V segments might reflect linkage disequilibrium, but an unknown experimental factor could not be ruled out. The earlier analysis of nearly 600 of the donors excluded over 15 rarely observed V segments, including chromosome 9 orphons, because counts were too low. Assigning TCR associations to individual alleles was difficult when HLA alleles, especially DR and DQ, strongly co-occurred. In both the original and validation cohorts, the classifier was reported to diagnose cytomegalovirus status with high specificity and sensitivity. In a later analysis, about 17,000 TCR beta sequences were associated with specific HLA alleles at a false discovery rate of 0.05. In a later analysis, HLA-associated TCR beta chains showed more clonal expansion and lower generation probabilities than non-associated chains that were equally common. The authors suggested that the approach could potentially be generalized to other disease states and immunological phenotypes. A total of 150 to 200 TCR beta chains were listed by the study as associated with cytomegalovirus. Most TCR sequences were seen in very few donors, while some public TCRs were found in many individuals. Only TCR beta chains were sequenced in this cohort, and the absence of alpha or paired-chain data limited detectable features. Compared with the roughly 700-donor mean, donors in an Asian-associated ancestry cluster had fewer N-insertions in productive TCRs, according to a later genetic analysis. Because HLA typing was missing for some donors at each locus, association tests included only the typed subset. Some IMGT-functional V segments, including TRBV6-2 and TRBV6-3, could not be told apart with the 87-base-pair reads, so those segments were excluded. In a later analysis, most CMV-associated TCR beta chains were found to appear HLA-restricted, with HLA associations seemingly driven largely by CMV exposure. An association between a missense DCLRE1C variant and V-gene and J-gene trimming of TCR beta chains was found in a later genetic analysis and replicated in an independent cohort. Immune exposure information for the cohort was limited to CMV serostatus. Several of the top co-occurrence clusters appeared to be linked to parvovirus B19, influenza, CMV and Epstein-Barr virus, according to a later analysis. Broadly in line with IMGT annotations, most TCR beta V segments showed up in productive rearrangements about 87% or about 30% of the time in an earlier analysis of approximately 640 of the donors. A later analysis found that TCR association rates varied across HLA loci, with DRB1 alleles showing the most associated TCRs and HLA-C alleles the fewest. Roughly uniform sequencing depth across donors was assumed in presence/absence analyses, although this assumption may not hold. A further reported finding was that TCR beta sequences accurately predicted the HLA-A and HLA-B alleles for most subjects in the first cohort. Three of the identified cytomegalovirus-associated TCR beta chains were confirmed in vitro to be specific for cytomegalovirus antigens. A cluster of highly shared sequence variants was judged likely to be a technical artifact of the sequencing pipeline.

This clonotype originated in a boy aged 5-17 years in good health and CMV-seronegative. Rearrangement joined TRBV19 to TRBJ2-7; 7 nucleotides in the junction match TRBD2. Input material: PBMCs. The nucleotide sequence reads as follows: TGTGCCAGTTCCAACCCTTGGGTCGCGGGGGACGAGCAGTACTTC. It translates to CASSNPWVAGDEQYF.